This TCR beta chain is drawn from a study of immune cell composition in non-small cell lung cancer (dated by TCRdb to the late 2010s). Turning to the overall study: Histologic subtype was assigned using H&E plus p63, CK5, Napsin A and TTF-1 immunohistochemistry, mainly lung adenocarcinoma or squamous cell carcinoma. TCR-beta sequencing (Adaptive Biotechnologies) was performed on 34 paired NSCLC tumour and non-adjacent lung specimens plus 26 tumour-only specimens. Supplementary cohort #1 consisted of 10 lung adenocarcinoma cases with paired tumour/lung TCR-beta sequencing and with TIL populations generated to assess tumour reactivity. Several tumour specimens with TCR-beta data were rare histological subtypes and were excluded from the subtype comparisons.

According to the germline V gene, CDR1 reads ENHRY and CDR2 reads SYGVKD. Inclusive of the bounding cysteine and phenylalanine, the CDR3 is 15 residues long. Of the read, only the CDR3 DNA is kept; its 45 bases are in frame from base 1. V is reduced by 1 base and J by 4 bases, leaving a spacing of 13 bases between them. Normal lung samples were non-adjacent lung tissue taken as far from the tumour as possible, at least 3 cm away, from the same patient. From frozen aliquots of unsorted single-cell suspensions, genomic DNA was isolated using the QIAamp DNA kit. Tissues were received within 2 hours of resection and processed immediately into single-cell suspensions. Tissue was mechanically dissociated and enzymatically digested with DNase I, collagenase I and hyaluronidase for approximately 31 minutes at 37 °C, then filtered and RBC-lysed. A two-step multiplex PCR was used to amplify TCR-beta CDR3 regions from genomic DNA, and Illumina-compatible adaptors were added in the second step. As a commercial immunoSEQ service, TCR-beta immunosequencing was carried out on an Illumina platform. Processing in the source paper ran as follows. Repertoires were summarised by productive clonality and by Top 10 Clones, defined as the percentage of T-cell templates derived from the ten most frequent sequences. Values of productive clonality ranged from 0 to 1, with a monoclonal population indicated by a value of 1. Using log10 scatter plots, tumour-associated clones were identified as sequences that made up at least 0.1% of tumour T-cell templates yet were absent from the matched non-adjacent lung. Student's t-tests were used for two-group comparisons, ANOVA for comparisons across stages, and linear regression for relationships, with analyses done in GraphPad Prism7 and R. The table was pulled from immuneACCESS by TCRdb, which kept in-frame rearrangements only. Such tables lose some clones; where checked, under half of the loss comes from unresolved V genes, and the rest has no known cause. The DNA gave D and trimming, while V, J and clone size come from that table. For this sample there are about 3,600 clones; 65% to 80% appear just once. The ten most abundant clones make up about 9.1% of the sample.

Overall study results and their limits: Smoking pack-years did not significantly correlate with tumour TCR-beta clonality. In around ten adenocarcinoma cases, a strong correlation was found between maximal tumour-associated clone frequency and TIL tumour reactivity, whereas no such correlation was found between overall clonality and TIL tumour reactivity. Nearly half of NSCLC cases had tumour-associated clones >0.5%, found in roughly 35% of adenocarcinomas compared with roughly four fifths of squamous carcinomas. The reactivity cohort contained only around eleven cases, and the tumour-reactive clones were not shown to have sequences in common with the dominant in vivo tumour-associated clones.

Remarks on this clone: What antigen it recognizes has not been identified. Base qualities were left out, and no much larger clone turns up one base away.

What was sequenced was non-adjacent lung tissue. This TCR derives from a human donor with non-small cell lung cancer. The chain joins TRBV10-3 to TRBJ1-1, and TRBD1 may be the D gene, going by 6 matching bases. CDR3 sequence: CAISEWVQGGTEAFF. The DNA sequence is as follows: TGTGCCATCAGTGAGTGGGTACAGGGTGGCACTGAAGCTTTCTTT.